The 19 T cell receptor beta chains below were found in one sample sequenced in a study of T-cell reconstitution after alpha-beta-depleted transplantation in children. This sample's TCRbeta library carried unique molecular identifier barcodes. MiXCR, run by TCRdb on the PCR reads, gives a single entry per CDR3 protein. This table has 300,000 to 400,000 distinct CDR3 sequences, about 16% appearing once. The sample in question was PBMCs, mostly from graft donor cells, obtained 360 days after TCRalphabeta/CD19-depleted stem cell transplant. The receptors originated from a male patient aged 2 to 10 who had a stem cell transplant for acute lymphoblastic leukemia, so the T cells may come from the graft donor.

The DNA for the CDR3 is TGTGCCAGCAGCGTTACTATTAGCTCCTACAATGAGCAGTTCTTC. It translates to CASSVTISSYNEQFF. V usage is TRBV9 and J usage is TRBJ2-1; D remains unclear. The CDR3 covers 15 residues. The germline gives CDR1 SGDLS, CDR2 YYNGEE. With 2 bases removed from V and 0 bases from J, the gap between germline ends came to 9 bases.

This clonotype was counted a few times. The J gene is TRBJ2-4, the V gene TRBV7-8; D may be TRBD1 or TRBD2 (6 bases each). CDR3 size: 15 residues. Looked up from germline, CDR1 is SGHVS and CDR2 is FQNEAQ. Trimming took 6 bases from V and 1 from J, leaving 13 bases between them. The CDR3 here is CASRAGRGAKNIQYF. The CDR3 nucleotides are TGTGCCAGCAGGGCGGGAAGGGGGGCCAAAAACATTCAGTACTTC.

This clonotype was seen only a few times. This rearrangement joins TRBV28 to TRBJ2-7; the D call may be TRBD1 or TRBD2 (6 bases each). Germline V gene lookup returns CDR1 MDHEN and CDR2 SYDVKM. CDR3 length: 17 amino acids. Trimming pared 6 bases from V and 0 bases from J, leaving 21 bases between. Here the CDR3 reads CASSPLGRGVSSYEQYF. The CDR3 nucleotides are TGTGCCAGCAGCCCCCTAGGAAGGGGGGTAAGCTCCTACGAGCAGTACTTC.

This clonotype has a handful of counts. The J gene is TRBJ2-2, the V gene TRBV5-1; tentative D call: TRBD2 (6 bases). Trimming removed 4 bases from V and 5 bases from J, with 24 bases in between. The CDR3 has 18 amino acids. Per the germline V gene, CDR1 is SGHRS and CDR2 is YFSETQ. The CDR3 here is CASSTGGAWDLKTGELFF. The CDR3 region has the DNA TGCGCCAGCAGCACGGGCGGGGCGTGGGACTTGAAAACCGGGGAGCTGTTTTTT.

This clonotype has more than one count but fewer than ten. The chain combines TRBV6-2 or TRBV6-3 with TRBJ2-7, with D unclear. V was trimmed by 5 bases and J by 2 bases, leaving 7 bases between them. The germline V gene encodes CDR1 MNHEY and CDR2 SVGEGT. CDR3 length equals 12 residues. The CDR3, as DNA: TGTGCCAGCAGTGCTCTTCCCTACGAGCAGTACTTC. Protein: CASSALPYEQYF.

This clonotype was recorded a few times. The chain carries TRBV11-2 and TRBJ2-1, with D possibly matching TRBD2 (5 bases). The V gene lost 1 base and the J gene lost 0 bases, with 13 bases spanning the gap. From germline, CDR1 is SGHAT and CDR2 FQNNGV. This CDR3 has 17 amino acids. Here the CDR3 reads CASSLGWLGSSYNEQFF. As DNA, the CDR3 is TGTGCCAGCAGCTTAGGGTGGCTAGGGAGCTCCTACAATGAGCAGTTCTTC.

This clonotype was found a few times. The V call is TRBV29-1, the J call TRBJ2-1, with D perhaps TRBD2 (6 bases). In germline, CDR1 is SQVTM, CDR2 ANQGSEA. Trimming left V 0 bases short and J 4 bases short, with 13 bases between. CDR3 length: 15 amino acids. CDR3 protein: CSVEDRQRAYNEQFF. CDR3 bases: TGCAGCGTTGAAGATCGGCAGCGGGCGTACAATGAGCAGTTCTTC.

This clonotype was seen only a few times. The CDR3 nucleotides are TGTGCCAGCAGTTTGATCGGGCCAGCGGGTAGCCACGAGCAGTACTTC. It codes for CASSLIGPAGSHEQYF. This rearrangement joins TRBV28 to TRBJ2-7; TRBD2 might be the D (6 bases). The length of the CDR3 is 16 residues. Germline V gives CDR1 MDHEN, CDR2 SYDVKM. V was cut by 3 bases and J by 5 bases, with 20 bases left in between.

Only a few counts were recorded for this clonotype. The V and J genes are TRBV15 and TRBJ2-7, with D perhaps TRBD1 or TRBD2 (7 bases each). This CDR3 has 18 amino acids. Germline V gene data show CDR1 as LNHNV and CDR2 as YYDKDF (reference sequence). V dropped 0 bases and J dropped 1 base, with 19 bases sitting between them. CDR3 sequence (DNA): TGTGCCACCAGCAGAGATCGGGGAGGGACAGCAGTTTCCTACGAGCAGTACTTC. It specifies CATSRDRGGTAVSYEQYF.

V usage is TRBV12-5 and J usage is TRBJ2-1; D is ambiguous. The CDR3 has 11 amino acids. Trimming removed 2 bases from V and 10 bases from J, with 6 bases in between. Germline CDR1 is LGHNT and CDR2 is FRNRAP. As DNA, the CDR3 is TGTGCTAGTGGTTTGTTAGGAGAGCAGTTCTTC. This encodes CASGLLGEQFF. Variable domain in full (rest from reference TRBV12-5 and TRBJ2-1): DARVTQTPRHKVTEMGQEVTMRCQPILGHNTVFWYRQTMMQGLELLAYFRNRAPLDDSGMPKDRFSAEMPDATLATLKIQPSEPRDSAVYFCASGLLGEQFFGPGTRLTVL.

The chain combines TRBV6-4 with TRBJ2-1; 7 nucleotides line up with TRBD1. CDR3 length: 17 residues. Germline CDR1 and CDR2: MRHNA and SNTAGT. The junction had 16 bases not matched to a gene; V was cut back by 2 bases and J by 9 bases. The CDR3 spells CASSDRGRNPFAGEQFF. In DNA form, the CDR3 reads TGTGCCAGCAGTGACAGGGGGCGTAATCCGTTCGCGGGTGAGCAGTTCTTC.

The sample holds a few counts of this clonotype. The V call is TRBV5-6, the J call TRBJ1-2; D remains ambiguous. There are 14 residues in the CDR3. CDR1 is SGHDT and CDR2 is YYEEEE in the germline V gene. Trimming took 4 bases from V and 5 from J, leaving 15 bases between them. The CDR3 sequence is CASSLSNPGYGYTF. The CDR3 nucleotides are TGTGCCAGCAGCCTCTCTAACCCGGGGTATGGCTACACCTTC.

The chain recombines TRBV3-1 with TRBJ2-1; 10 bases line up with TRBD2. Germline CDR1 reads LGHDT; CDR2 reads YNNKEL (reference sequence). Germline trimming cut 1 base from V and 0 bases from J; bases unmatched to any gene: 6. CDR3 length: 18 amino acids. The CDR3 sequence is CASSQVWASGSSYNEQFF. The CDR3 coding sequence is TGTGCCAGCAGCCAAGTCTGGGCTAGCGGGAGCTCCTACAATGAGCAGTTCTTC.

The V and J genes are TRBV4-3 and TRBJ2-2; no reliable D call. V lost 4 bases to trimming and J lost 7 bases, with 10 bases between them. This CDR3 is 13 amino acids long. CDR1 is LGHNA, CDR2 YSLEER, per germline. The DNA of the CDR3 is TGCGCCAGCAGCCCCTCCTGGAACGGGGAGCTGTTTTTT. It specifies CASSPSWNGELFF.

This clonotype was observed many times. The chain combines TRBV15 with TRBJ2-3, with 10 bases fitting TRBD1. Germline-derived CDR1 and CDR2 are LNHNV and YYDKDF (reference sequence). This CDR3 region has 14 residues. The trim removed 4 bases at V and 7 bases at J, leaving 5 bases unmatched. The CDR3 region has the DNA TGTGCCACCAGCACGACAGGGGGCGCATATACGCAGTATTTT. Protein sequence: CATSTTGGAYTQYF.

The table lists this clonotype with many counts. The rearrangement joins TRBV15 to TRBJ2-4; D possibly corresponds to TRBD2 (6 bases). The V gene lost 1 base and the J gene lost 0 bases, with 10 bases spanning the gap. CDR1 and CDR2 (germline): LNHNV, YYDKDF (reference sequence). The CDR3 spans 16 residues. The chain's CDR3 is CATSRGRDLAKNIQYF. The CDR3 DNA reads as TGTGCCACCAGCAGAGGGCGGGATCTAGCCAAAAACATTCAGTACTTC.

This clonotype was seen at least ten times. The CDR3 reads CASSYSGGFGNTIYF. The CDR3 DNA reads TGTGCCAGCAGTTACTCAGGGGGCTTTGGAAACACCATATATTTT. The J gene is TRBJ1-3, the V gene TRBV6-5, with TRBD1 identical over 7 bases. The CDR3 is made up of 15 amino acids. With 0 bases clipped from V and 3 bases from J, the junction kept 2 bases outside the gene matches. Germline-derived CDR1 and CDR2 are MNHEY and SVGAGI.

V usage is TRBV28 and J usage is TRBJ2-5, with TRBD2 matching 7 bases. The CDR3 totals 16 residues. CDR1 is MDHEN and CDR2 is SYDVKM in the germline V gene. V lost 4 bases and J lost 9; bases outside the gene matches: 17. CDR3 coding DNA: TGTGCCAGCAGTTACGGTCGAGGGGTATTTCGGGAGGCCCAGTACTTC. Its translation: CASSYGRGVFREAQYF.

The CDR3 region has the DNA TGTGCCAGCAGCCACGACGGACGCTACGAGCAGTACTTC. Residues: CASSHDGRYEQYF. The rearrangement uses TRBV12-3 or TRBV12-4 and TRBJ2-7; D not resolved. V was clipped by 6 bases and J by 3 bases, with 12 bases between them. The CDR3 loop spans 13 amino acids.